Here is one TCR beta chain with its context. Its antigen is not known. A single record per CDR3 protein comes from TCRdb applying MiXCR to the RT-PCR reads. Of 800,000 to 1,000,000 distinct CDR3 sequences listed, roughly 20% are singletons. The record originates from a study of response to subunit inactivated influenza vaccine. Whole-study results and caveats: With each seasonal influenza vaccination, the authors suggested, few new T cells are recruited.

The CDR3 runs to 15 residues. Germline V CDR1 and CDR2: DFQATT, SNEGSKA (reference sequence). Trimming cost V 6 bases and J 3 bases, with 18 bases left between them. Material: PBMCs from blood, obtained approximately 5 days after vaccination. The source of this sequence is a man aged 45-65 years who received an inactivated influenza vaccine. V is TRBV20-1 and J is TRBJ2-1; D gene unclear. The CDR3 spells CSAPDRLRSYNEQFF. The CDR3 DNA follows: TGCAGTGCCCCCGACCGGCTCCGGAGCTACAATGAGCAGTTCTTC.